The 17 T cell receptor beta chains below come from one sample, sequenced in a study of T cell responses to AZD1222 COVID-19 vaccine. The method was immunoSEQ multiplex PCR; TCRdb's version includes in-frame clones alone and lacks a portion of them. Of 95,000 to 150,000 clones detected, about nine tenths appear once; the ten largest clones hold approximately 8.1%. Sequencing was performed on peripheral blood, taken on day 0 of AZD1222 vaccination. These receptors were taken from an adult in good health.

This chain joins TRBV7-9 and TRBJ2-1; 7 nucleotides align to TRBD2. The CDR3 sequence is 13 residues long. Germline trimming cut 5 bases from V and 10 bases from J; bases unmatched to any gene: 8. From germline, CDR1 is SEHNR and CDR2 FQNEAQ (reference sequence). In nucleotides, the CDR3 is TGTGCCAGCAGCATTTGGGAGGGTGGGGAGCAGTTCTTC. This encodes CASSIWEGGEQFF. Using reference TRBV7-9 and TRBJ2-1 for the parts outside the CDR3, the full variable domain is DTGVSQNPRHKITKRGQNVTFRCDPISEHNRLYWYRQTLGQGPEFLTYFQNEAQLEKSRLLSDRFSAERPKGSFSTLEIQRTEQGDSAMYLCASSIWEGGEQFFGPGTRLTVL.

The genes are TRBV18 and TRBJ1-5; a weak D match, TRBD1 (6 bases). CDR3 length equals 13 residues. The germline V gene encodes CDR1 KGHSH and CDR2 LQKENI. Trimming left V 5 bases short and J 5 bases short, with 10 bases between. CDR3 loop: CASSSGEDQPQHF. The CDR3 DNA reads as TGTGCCAGCTCATCAGGGGAGGATCAGCCCCAGCATTTT.

The CDR3 DNA reads TGTGCCAGCAGCGTAGGGGATGGGACTAACACACACTACGAGCAGTACTTC. It codes for CASSVGDGTNTHYEQYF. This chain links TRBV9 with TRBJ2-7; 7 bases are a match to TRBD2. Unmatched junction bases numbered 12, after V lost 0 bases and J lost 3 bases. The germline V gene has CDR1 SGDLS and CDR2 YYNGEE. The CDR3 has 17 residues.

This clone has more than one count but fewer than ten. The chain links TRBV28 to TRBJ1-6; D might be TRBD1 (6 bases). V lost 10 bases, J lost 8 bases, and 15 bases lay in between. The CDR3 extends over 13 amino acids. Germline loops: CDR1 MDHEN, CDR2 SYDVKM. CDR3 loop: CATCWGQDSPLHF. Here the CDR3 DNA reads TGTGCCACCTGTTGGGGGCAGGATTCACCCCTCCACTTT.

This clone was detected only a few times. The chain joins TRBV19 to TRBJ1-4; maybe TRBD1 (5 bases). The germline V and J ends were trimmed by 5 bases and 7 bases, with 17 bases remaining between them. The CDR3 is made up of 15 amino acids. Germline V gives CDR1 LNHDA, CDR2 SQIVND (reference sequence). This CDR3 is CASSRQGRSSEKLFF. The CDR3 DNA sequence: TGTGCCAGTAGTCGTCAGGGCCGGTCCTCTGAAAAACTGTTTTTT.

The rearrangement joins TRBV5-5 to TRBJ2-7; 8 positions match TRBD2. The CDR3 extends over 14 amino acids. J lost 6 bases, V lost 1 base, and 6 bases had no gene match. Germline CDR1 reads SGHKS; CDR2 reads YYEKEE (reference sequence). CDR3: CASSLWREVGEQYF. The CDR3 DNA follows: TGTGCCAGCAGCTTGTGGCGGGAGGTGGGCGAGCAGTACTTC.

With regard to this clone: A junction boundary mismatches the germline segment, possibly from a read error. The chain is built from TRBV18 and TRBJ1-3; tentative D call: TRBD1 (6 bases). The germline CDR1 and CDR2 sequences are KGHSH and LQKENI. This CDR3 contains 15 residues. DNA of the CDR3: TGTGCCAGCTCGCCACTCGCTCAGGGGACGGACACCATATATTTT. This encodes CASSPLAQGTDTIYF. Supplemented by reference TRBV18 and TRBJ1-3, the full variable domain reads NAGVMQNPRHLVRRRGQEARLRCSPMKGHSHVYWYRQLPEEGLKFMVYLQKENIIDESGMPKERFSAEFPKEGPSILRIQQVVRGDSAAYFCASSPLAQGTDTIYFGEGSWLTVV.

CDR3: CASSLDAVSYEQYF. DNA of the CDR3: TGTGCCAGCAGCTTAGACGCGGTCTCCTACGAGCAGTACTTC. This chain connects TRBV7-9 to TRBJ2-7; no clear D gene. Per germline, CDR1 SEHNR and CDR2 FQNEAQ (reference sequence). V dropped 1 base and J dropped 0 bases, with 7 bases sitting between them. CDR3 length: 14 amino acids.

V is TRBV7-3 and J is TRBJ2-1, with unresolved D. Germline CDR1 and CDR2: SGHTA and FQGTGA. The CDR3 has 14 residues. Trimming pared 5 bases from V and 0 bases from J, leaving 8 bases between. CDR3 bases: TGTGCCAGCAGCCTCACCAGCTCCTACAATGAGCAGTTCTTC. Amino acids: CASSLTSSYNEQFF. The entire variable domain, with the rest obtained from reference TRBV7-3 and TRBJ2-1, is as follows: GAGVSQTPSNKVTEKGKYVELRCDPISGHTALYWYRQSLGQGPEFLIYFQGTGAADDSGLPNDRFFAVRPEGSVSTLKIQRTERGDSAVYLCASSLTSSYNEQFFGPGTRLTVL.

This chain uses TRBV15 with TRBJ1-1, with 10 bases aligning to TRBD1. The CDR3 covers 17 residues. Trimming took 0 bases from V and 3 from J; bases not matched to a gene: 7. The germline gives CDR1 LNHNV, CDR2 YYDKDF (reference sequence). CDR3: CATSRDRDRGRHTEAFF. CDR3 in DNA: TGTGCCACCAGCAGAGACCGGGACAGGGGTAGGCACACTGAAGCTTTCTTT.

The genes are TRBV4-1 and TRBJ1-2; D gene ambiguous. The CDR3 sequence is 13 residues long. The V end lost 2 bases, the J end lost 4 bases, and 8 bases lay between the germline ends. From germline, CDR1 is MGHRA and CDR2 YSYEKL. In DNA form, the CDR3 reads TGCGCCAGCAGCCAACCCGCTAGCTATGGCTACACCTTC. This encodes CASSQPASYGYTF.

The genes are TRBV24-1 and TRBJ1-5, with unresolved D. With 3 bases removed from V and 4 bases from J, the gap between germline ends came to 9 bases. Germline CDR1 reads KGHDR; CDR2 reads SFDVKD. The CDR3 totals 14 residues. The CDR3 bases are TGTGCCACCAGTGATCCCAGCCGTAATCAGCCCCAGCATTTT. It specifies CATSDPSRNQPQHF.

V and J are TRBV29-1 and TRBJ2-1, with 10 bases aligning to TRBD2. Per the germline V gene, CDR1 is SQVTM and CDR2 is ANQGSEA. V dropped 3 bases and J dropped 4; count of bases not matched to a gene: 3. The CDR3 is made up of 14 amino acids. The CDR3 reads CSVDRTSGYNEQFF. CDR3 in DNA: TGCAGCGTTGATCGGACTAGCGGATACAATGAGCAGTTCTTC.

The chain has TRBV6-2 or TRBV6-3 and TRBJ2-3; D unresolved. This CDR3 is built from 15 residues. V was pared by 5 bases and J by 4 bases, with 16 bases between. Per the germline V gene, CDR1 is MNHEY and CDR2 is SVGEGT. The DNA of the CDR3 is TGTGCCAGCAGTCCGGCTAGTTGGTACGCAGATACGCAGTATTTT. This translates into CASSPASWYADTQYF.

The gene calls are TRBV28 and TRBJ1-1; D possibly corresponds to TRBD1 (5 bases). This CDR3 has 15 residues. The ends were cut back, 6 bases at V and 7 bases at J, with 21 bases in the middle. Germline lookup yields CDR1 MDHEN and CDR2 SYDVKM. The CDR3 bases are TGTGCCAGCAGATCCCTAACAGCGGGGCTCGGTGAAGCTTTCTTT. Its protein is CASRSLTAGLGEAFF.

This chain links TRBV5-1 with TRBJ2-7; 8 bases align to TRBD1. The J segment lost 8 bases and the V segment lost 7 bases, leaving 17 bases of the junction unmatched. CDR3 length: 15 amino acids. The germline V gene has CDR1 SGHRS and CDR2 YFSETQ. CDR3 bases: TGCGCCAGCGAAGACCCGGGACAGGACTCTGGACAGCAGTACTTC. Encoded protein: CASEDPGQDSGQQYF.

CDR3 sequence reads: CASSPPSASGRTANEQFF. CDR3 in DNA: TGTGCCAGCTCACCACCCAGTGCTAGCGGGAGGACAGCAAATGAGCAGTTCTTC. The chain uses TRBV18 and TRBJ2-1; 11 nucleotides align to TRBD2. This CDR3 has 18 amino acids. V shed 0 bases and J 7 bases; nucleotides not matched to a gene: 11. CDR1 and CDR2 from the germline V gene are KGHSH and LQKENI.